This TCR beta chain appears in the sequencing data of a study of chemoradiotherapy in HPV16-positive cancers (dated by TCRdb to between 2021 and 2023). For the wider study: Candidate HPV-specific T-cell clones and common TCR motifs were defined by functional T-cell assays performed on cells from two HPV16-positive patients. The study asked whether T-cell immunity to the HPV oncoproteins E6 and E7 changes during chemoradiotherapy and whether this immunity affects survival. Next, the candidate HPV-specific TCRs and motifs were followed in TCR repertoires from over 85 patients with HPV-related cancers.

Repertoires were sampled repeatedly over the course of chemoradiotherapy so that clonal expansion in the tumor microenvironment could be followed. The research as a whole found: Expansion of candidate HPV-specific clones and E7-related TCR motifs was observed in the tumor microenvironment during treatment, whereas no such expansion was observed for non-HPV-specific T cells. In HPV16-positive patients, expansion of HPV-responsive T cells during chemoradiotherapy was associated with improved recurrence-free survival. The functional definition of HPV-specific T cells was derived from only two HPV16-positive patients, and the survival association was reported for HPV16-positive patients.

Library prep was done by the immunoSEQ multiplex PCR assay. As stored in TCRdb, this immuneACCESS dataset retains in-frame rearrangements with V and J assigned. A fraction of the clones does not appear; measured against another copy, unresolved V genes explain less than half of the discrepancy, and the remainder lacks a known reason. For this sample there are roughly 430 clones; 70% to 85% appear just once. Together, the top ten hold roughly an eighth of the sample. Of note for this clone: Its cognate antigen has yet to be identified. No clone much larger than this one lies a single base away; base qualities are absent.

The junction shows trimming of 6 bases on V and 10 bases on J, plus 13 bases between the germline ends. The CDR3 runs 11 amino acids, cysteine and phenylalanine included. Of all the DNA, just the CDR3 is kept, 33 bases in frame from base 1. The germline V gene gives CDR1 as SQVTM and CDR2 as ANQGSEA. The chain is assembled from TRBV29-1 and TRBJ2-1, with no confident D gene call. Sequenced material: tumor tissue, taken from a patient who underwent chemoradiotherapy. This receptor was obtained from a human donor with HPV-associated anogenital cancer. In nucleotides, the sequence is TGCAGCGTGGACCGTGGGCCCGAGCAGTTCTTC. The translation is CSVDRGPEQFF.